This TCR beta chain was recorded in a study of control samples from healthy donors and cancer patients. Generated by immunoSEQ multiplex PCR, the TCRdb table keeps only in-frame clones and is missing some. Found here are about 130,000 clones, around nine tenths of them singletons; the top ten hold roughly 8%. The CDR3 length is 13 residues. V lost 3 bases, J lost 8 bases, and 11 bases lay in between. Germline CDR1 ENHRY, CDR2 SYGVKD. The sample was PBMCs. The source of this sequence is a man in his fifties or sixties with head and neck cancer. The chain has TRBV10-3 and TRBJ2-1, with D perhaps TRBD1 (6 bases). CDR3: CAISDQGWYEQFF. DNA of the CDR3: TGTGCCATCAGTGACCAGGGGTGGTATGAGCAGTTCTTC.